These 28 T cell receptor beta chains were all obtained from the same sample, sequenced in a study of tumor and adjacent non-tumor tissue in lung cancer. TCRbeta libraries were built with three rounds of nested PCR, modified from ARM-PCR. One entry per CDR3 protein results from TCRdb running MiXCR on the multiplex PCR reads. The data show about 110,000 distinct CDR3 sequences, under 90% seen once. The template was RNA from unsorted bulk tissue. Sequencing input: lung tumor tissue. The receptors stem from a man between 65 and 79 years old with non-small cell lung cancer.

Remarks on this clonotype: The conserved closing phenylalanine or tryptophan is absent in this CDR3, likely reflecting a read error. The J gene is TRBJ2-7, the V gene TRBV12-3 or TRBV12-4; the D gene is possibly TRBD2 (5 bases). This CDR3 is 13 amino acids long. Here the CDR3 reads CASSPPDSYKQYL. Written as DNA, the CDR3 is TGTGCCAGCAGTCCCCCGGACTCCTACAAGCAGTACCTG.

Turning to this clonotype: The junction differs from germline at one of its ends, possibly a read error. CDR3 sequence: CASGLIRSGGAGPYDQYF. The CDR3 DNA is TGTGCTAGTGGTTTGATAAGGAGCGGGGGGGCCGGGCCCTACGACCAGTACTTC. This chain joins TRBV12-5 and TRBJ2-7; TRBD2 matches at 10 bases. The CDR3 length is 18 residues. The germline V gene encodes CDR1 LGHNT and CDR2 FRNRAP.

About this clonotype: In this CDR3 the conserved last residue, phenylalanine or tryptophan, is missing, so a read error is likely. This chain links TRBV11-2 with TRBJ2-5, with 7 bases identical to TRBD2. There are 15 residues in the CDR3. CDR1 and CDR2 (germline): SGHAT, FQNNGV. The CDR3 here is CANSISPGTNGTQYI. CDR3 coding DNA: TGTGCCAACAGCATTAGCCCCGGGACTAACGGGACCCAGTACATC.

V gene TRBV12-3 or TRBV12-4 combines with J gene TRBJ2-7; TRBD2 agrees at 8 bases. The V and J ends lost 3 bases and 1 base, in that order; junction bases with no gene match: 14. The CDR3 runs to 18 residues. In DNA, the CDR3 is TGTGCCAGCAGTTTTTCGGGGGGGTGGGAGGTCGGGTCCTACGAGCAGTACTTC. Residues: CASSFSGGWEVGSYEQYF.

This clonotype was found once. J is TRBJ1-2 and V is TRBV6-1; D unresolved. The CDR3 contains 15 residues. Germline CDR1 and CDR2: MNHNS and SASEGT. V was pared by 7 bases and J by 5 bases, with 20 bases between. The CDR3 here is CASTPDREGKYGYTF. The DNA for the CDR3 is TGTGCCAGCACCCCCGATAGGGAAGGCAAGTATGGCTACACCTTC.

The gene calls are TRBV10-2 and TRBJ1-5; TRBD1 aligns across 8 bases. Germline assignment: CDR1 WSHSY and CDR2 SAAADI. V trimming: 9 bases; J trimming: 16 bases; junction bases outside the gene matches: 26. The length of the CDR3 is 16 residues. CDR3 nucleotides: TGCGCCAGGAAAACCGACAGGGGTGGTAGCAATCATCCACATCATTTT. Protein sequence: CARKTDRGGSNHPHHF.

On this clonotype: One end of the junction fails to match germline, which may point to a read error. V usage is TRBV5-4 and J usage is TRBJ2-3; D might be TRBD1 (6 bases). TRBJ1-5 matches the DNA end more closely, so the J call is doubtful. Germline V gene data show CDR1 as SGHNT and CDR2 as YYREEE (reference sequence). There are 15 residues in the CDR3. CDR3 sequence: CASSWRGGRADMQHF. Here the CDR3 DNA reads TGCGCCAGCAGCTGGCGGGGGGGCCGGGCAGATATGCAGCATTTT.

Details on this clonotype: One end of the junction is discordant with germline, which a read error may explain. J is TRBJ2-7 and V is TRBV11-2, with 9 bases lining up with TRBD1. The V gene's germline CDR1 is SGHAT and CDR2 FQNNGV. CDR3 length: 15 residues. The CDR3 bases are TGTGCCTGTAGCCCCGGGACAGGGCCCTCCTACGAGCAGTATTTC. It is translated as CACSPGTGPSYEQYF.

For this clonotype: A read error may account for a junction end that differs from germline. The V and J genes are TRBV4-3 and TRBJ1-2; 8 nucleotides align to TRBD1. The CDR3 covers 15 residues. The germline CDR1 and CDR2 sequences are LGHNA and YSLEER. CDR3 nucleotides: TGCGCCAACAGCCAAGGGAACCTCTTGGACAGGGTGTACAGCTTC. Translation gives CANSQGNLLDRVYSF.

The chain links TRBV6-5 to TRBJ1-1; D gene uncertain. CDR3 length: 15 amino acids. Germline loops: CDR1 MNHEY, CDR2 SVGAGI. For the CDR3, the DNA is TGTACCGGCAGTTACTCGTTTTTGGCGAACACTGAAGCTTTCTTT. Amino acid sequence: CTGSYSFLANTEAFF.

This clonotype was seen a few times. The chain has TRBV7-6 and TRBJ1-4; 10 positions agree with TRBD1. Trimming at V came to 6 bases and at J to 8 bases, leaving 12 bases not matched to a gene. Germline V gene sequence: CDR1 SGHVS, CDR2 FNYEAQ. The CDR3 spans 16 residues. The chain's CDR3 is CASSYNSGTGDEKLFF. In DNA form, the CDR3 reads TGTGCCAGCAGTTACAACTCCGGGACAGGGGACGAAAAACTGTTTTTT.

This clonotype was observed once. One end of the junction is discordant with germline, which a read error may explain. CDR3 loop: CASNRSGTSNGKQFF. CDR3 nucleotides: TGTGCCAGCAATAGAAGTGGGACAAGTAATGGAAAACAGTTTTTT. The chain has TRBV11-2 and TRBJ1-4, with D possibly matching TRBD1 (6 bases). CDR3 length: 15 amino acids. CDR1 SGHAT and CDR2 FQNNGV come from the germline V gene.

Concerning this clonotype itself: One junction end disagrees with the germline gene, perhaps due to a read error. V and J are TRBV12-5 and TRBJ1-1; no reliable D call. Germline CDR1 LGHNT, CDR2 FRNRAP. This CDR3 comprises 11 residues. The CDR3 reads CTSGLNSEAFF. The CDR3 DNA reads TGTACTAGTGGTTTGAACAGTGAAGCTTTCTTT.

The V gene is TRBV11-2, the J gene TRBJ2-7; no firm D call. This CDR3 region has 14 residues. CDR1 SGHAT and CDR2 FQNNGV come from the germline V gene. Trimming left V 5 bases short and J 5 bases short, with 16 bases between. The CDR3 nucleotides are TGTGCCAGCAGCGCCCCTCGACGGCCCCACGAGCAGTACTTC. Its translation is CASSAPRRPHEQYF. The variable domain in full, completed from reference TRBV11-2 and TRBJ2-7, reads EAGVAQSPRYKIIEKRQSVAFWCNPISGHATLYWYQQILGQGPKLLIQFQNNGVVDDSQLPKDRFSAERLKGVDSTLKIQPAKLEDSAVYLCASSAPRRPHEQYFGPGTRLTVT.

With respect to this clonotype: Mismatch with germline at one junction end may stem from a read error. The chain recombines TRBV5-5 with TRBJ2-2; maybe TRBD2 (5 bases). The CDR3 length is 13 residues. Germline assignment: CDR1 SGHKS and CDR2 YYEKEE (reference sequence). The CDR3 loop is CASSFDSPGELLF. The CDR3 bases are TGTGCCAGCAGCTTTGACTCTCCCGGGGAGTTGTTGTTT.

Concerning this clonotype itself: A much more abundant neighbour one base away suggests this may be a read error. The chain carries TRBV20-1 and TRBJ2-5; no clear D gene. Trimming stripped 5 bases from V and 4 bases from J, with 26 bases between. Looked up from germline, CDR1 is DFQATT and CDR2 is SNEGSKA (reference sequence). This CDR3 has 17 amino acids. The DNA for the CDR3 is TGCAGTGCTGAAGGAAATACGGACGGGCCCTTGGGAGAGACCCAGTACTTC. Its protein product is CSAEGNTDGPLGETQYF.

Turning to this clonotype: This may be a read error, as it is one base from a much larger clone. The genes are TRBV20-1 and TRBJ2-1, with TRBD2 matching over 8 bases. J lost 9 bases, V lost 4 bases, and 14 bases had no gene match. The CDR3 spans 15 residues. The germline gives CDR1 DFQATT, CDR2 SNEGSKA (reference sequence). This chain's CDR3 is CSANRPPGLGGEQFF. CDR3 nucleotide sequence: TGCAGTGCTAATCGACCTCCGGGACTAGGGGGTGAGCAGTTCTTC.

This chain joins TRBV4-2 and TRBJ2-5, with a tentative D call TRBD1 (5 bases). Deletions cut 10 bases from V and 4 bases from J, with 22 bases between. The CDR3 is made up of 15 amino acids. Germline V CDR1 and CDR2: LGHNA, YNFKEQ. This CDR3 is CANNQGELTTETQYF. In DNA, the CDR3 is TGTGCCAACAACCAAGGGGAACTTACTACAGAGACCCAGTACTTC.

This clonotype occurred once. Sequence at one end of the junction differs from germline and may be a read error. V and J are TRBV20-1 and TRBJ2-1; D perhaps matches TRBD2 (7 bases). The CDR3 has 17 residues. Per germline, CDR1 DFQATT and CDR2 SNEGSKA (reference sequence). The CDR3 spells CSAIDPSGGAGWDEQFF. The CDR3 nucleotides read TGCAGTGCTATAGATCCCAGTGGGGGGGCCGGTTGGGATGAGCAATTCTTC.

Details on this clonotype: At one end, the junction sequence differs from germline, possibly due to a read error. The genes are TRBV5-6 and TRBJ1-6; weak D call: TRBD1 (5 bases). The CDR3 loop spans 15 amino acids. Germline V gene data show CDR1 as SGHDT and CDR2 as YYEEEE. The CDR3 DNA sequence: TGTGCCTGCAGTCCGGTGACAGCGGGGGGATCACCCCTCCACTTT. This gives the protein CACSPVTAGGSPLHF.

About this clonotype itself: Mismatch with germline at one junction end may stem from a read error. The chain combines TRBV11-3 with TRBJ2-3, with no clear D. This CDR3 is built from 14 residues. CDR1 SGHNT and CDR2 YENEEA come from the germline V gene. The CDR3 DNA is TGTGCCATCAGCTTCGACGTACGCACAGATACGCAGTATTTT. Residues: CAISFDVRTDTQYF.

This clonotype was observed a few times. The chain couples TRBV6-5 to TRBJ2-7; the D gene is possibly TRBD2 (5 bases). The CDR3 has 15 amino acids. The ends were cut back, 11 bases at V and 4 bases at J, with 24 bases in the middle. From germline, CDR1 is MNHEY and CDR2 SVGAGI. CDR3 loop: CAVERRLAGPYEQYF. CDR3 sequence (DNA): TGTGCCGTCGAAAGGAGGCTAGCAGGTCCTTACGAGCAGTACTTC.

As regards this clonotype: It may be a read error: a sequence one base away is much more abundant. The chain uses TRBV28 and TRBJ2-6, with a possible D match to TRBD1 (5 bases). CDR1 MDHEN and CDR2 SYDVKM come from the germline V gene. The CDR3 length is 16 residues. CDR3 region: CASSLFTATGAKVLTF. As DNA, the CDR3 is TGTGCCAGCAGTTTATTCACGGCCACTGGGGCCAAGGTCCTGACTTTC.

The rearrangement uses TRBV6-6 and TRBJ2-7; weak D call: TRBD2 (6 bases). The V and J ends lost 5 bases and 13 bases respectively, with 18 bases between them. CDR3 length equals 12 residues. The germline V gene has CDR1 MNHNY and CDR2 SVGAGI (reference sequence). The DNA of the CDR3 is TGTGCCAGCAGTACCCCGGGACTCAGGACATACTTC. It codes for CASSTPGLRTYF.

The chain links TRBV29-1 to TRBJ2-3, with D tentatively TRBD1 or TRBD2 (5 bases each). The CDR3 sequence is 15 residues long. The germline V gene has CDR1 SQVTM and CDR2 ANQGSEA. The V gene lost 6 bases and the J gene lost 5 bases, with 21 bases spanning the gap. The CDR3 region has the DNA TGCAGCGTCGCGTCCGGGATAGGGGAAATAGATACGCAGTATTTT. Translation: CSVASGIGEIDTQYF.

This clonotype was observed many times. J is TRBJ1-6 and V is TRBV14; possible D gene TRBD1, 5 bases. Trimming took 0 bases from V and 10 from J, leaving 10 bases between them. Germline loops: CDR1 SGHDN, CDR2 FVKESK. This CDR3 spans 14 amino acids. The CDR3 protein is CASSQDRGISPLHF. For the CDR3, the DNA is TGTGCCAGCAGCCAAGATCGGGGGATATCACCCCTCCACTTT.

Notes on this clonotype: A read error may produce the germline difference seen at one junction end. The rearrangement joins TRBV13 to TRBJ2-7; the D is unclear. This CDR3 has 13 residues. Germline V CDR1 and CDR2: PRHDT, FYEKMQ (reference sequence). CDR3 DNA sequence: TGTGCCAGTAGCCCACTAAAACTATCGGAGCAATACTTC. Protein: CASSPLKLSEQYF.

With regard to this clonotype: Germline and junction disagree at one end, which may indicate a read error. The chain has TRBV11-3 and TRBJ2-5; D is perhaps TRBD1 (5 bases). Per the germline V gene, CDR1 is SGHNT and CDR2 is YENEEA. This CDR3 has 15 residues. CDR3 in amino acids: CASSPGISLDETQYF. Here the CDR3 DNA reads TGTGCCAGCAGCCCAGGGATTAGTCTGGACGAGACCCAGTACTTT.